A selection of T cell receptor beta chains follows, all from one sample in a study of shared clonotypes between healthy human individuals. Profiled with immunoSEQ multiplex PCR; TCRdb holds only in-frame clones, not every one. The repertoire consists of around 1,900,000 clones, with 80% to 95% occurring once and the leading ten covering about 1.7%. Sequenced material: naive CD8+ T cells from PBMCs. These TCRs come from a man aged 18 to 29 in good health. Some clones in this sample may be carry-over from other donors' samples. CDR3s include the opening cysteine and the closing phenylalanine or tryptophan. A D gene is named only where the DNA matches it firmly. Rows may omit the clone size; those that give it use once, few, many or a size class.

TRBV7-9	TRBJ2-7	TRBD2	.	CASSYRGDYEQYF	TGTGCCAGCAGCTATCGGGGGGACTACGAGCAGTACTTC
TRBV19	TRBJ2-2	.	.	CASNQRPNTGELFF	TGTGCCAGTAATCAGCGCCCGAACACCGGGGAGCTGTTTTTT
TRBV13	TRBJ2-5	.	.	CASSLRRVGNGQETQYF	TGTGCCAGCAGCTTACGTCGGGTTGGGAATGGGCAAGAGACCCAGTACTTC
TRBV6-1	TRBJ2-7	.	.	CASSGAPGFGYEQYF	TGTGCCAGCAGTGGAGCCCCCGGCTTCGGCTACGAGCAGTACTTC
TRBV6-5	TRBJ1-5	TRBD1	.	CASSYRGQGQPQHF	TGTGCCAGCAGTTACCGCGGACAGGGTCAGCCCCAGCATTTT
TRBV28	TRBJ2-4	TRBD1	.	CASRPTGEAKNIQYF	TGTGCCAGCAGGCCGACAGGGGAGGCCAAAAACATTCAGTACTTC
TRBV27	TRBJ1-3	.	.	CASSLYWGSGNTIYF	TGTGCCAGCAGTTTATATTGGGGGTCCGGAAACACCATATATTTT
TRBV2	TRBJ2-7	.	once	CASNPGHREILFYEQYF	TGTGCCAGCAACCCAGGTCACAGGGAAATCCTCTTCTACGAGCAGTACTTC
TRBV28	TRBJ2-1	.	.	CASSPPVVPAYNEQFF	TGTGCCAGCAGTCCCCCAGTAGTCCCAGCTTACAATGAGCAGTTCTTC
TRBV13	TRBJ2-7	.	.	CASSLGRNSYEQYF	TGTGCCAGCAGCTTAGGCAGGAACTCCTACGAGCAGTACTTC
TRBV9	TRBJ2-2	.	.	CASSVELSGSNTGELFF	TGTGCCAGCAGCGTAGAACTGAGCGGGTCGAACACCGGGGAGCTGTTTTTT
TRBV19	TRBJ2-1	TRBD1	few	CASRNTGGINEQFF	TGTGCCAGTAGGAATACAGGGGGCATCAATGAGCAGTTCTTC
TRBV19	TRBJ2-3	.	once	CASSDIEGRLTDTQYF	TGTGCCAGTAGCGACATAGAGGGGCGATTGACAGATACGCAGTATTTT
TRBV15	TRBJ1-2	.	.	CATRSASGRDGYTF	TGTGCCACCAGGTCCGCTTCGGGAAGGGATGGCTACACCTTC
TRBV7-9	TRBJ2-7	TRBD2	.	CASSLGGSGSLEQYF	TGTGCCAGCAGCTTAGGGGGTAGCGGGAGTCTTGAGCAGTACTTC
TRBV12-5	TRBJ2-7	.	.	CASAKPPGDPSF	TGTGCTAGTGCCAAACCCCCGGGGGATCCCAGTTTC
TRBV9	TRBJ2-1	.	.	CASSVVSGPRDEQFF	TGTGCCAGCAGCGTAGTTAGTGGGCCCAGGGATGAGCAGTTCTTC
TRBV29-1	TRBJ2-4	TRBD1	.	CSVPGQGNIQYF	TGCAGCGTGCCCGGACAGGGAAACATTCAGTACTTC
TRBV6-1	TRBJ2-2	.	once	CASPGLSGELFF	TGTGCCAGCCCAGGTTTGTCCGGGGAGCTGTTTTTT
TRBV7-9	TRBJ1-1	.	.	CASSSAARPNEAFF	TGTGCCAGCAGCTCCGCCGCCAGGCCTAATGAAGCTTTCTTT
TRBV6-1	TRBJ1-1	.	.	CASTEYGGRNTEAFF	TGTGCCAGCACCGAATATGGGGGGCGGAACACTGAAGCTTTCTTT
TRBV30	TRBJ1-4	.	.	CAWRVGGNEKLFF	TGTGCCTGGCGAGTTGGGGGTAATGAAAAACTGTTTTTT
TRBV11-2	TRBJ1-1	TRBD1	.	CASSPGPGRQGAGTEAFF	TGTGCCAGCAGCCCAGGGCCAGGCCGACAGGGGGCGGGCACTGAAGCTTTCTTT
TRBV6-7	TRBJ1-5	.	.	CASSLPARRIWDQPQHF	TGTGCCAGCAGCCTACCCGCCAGGCGGATCTGGGATCAGCCCCAGCATTTT
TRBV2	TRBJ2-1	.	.	CASRQQGRDNEQFF	TGTGCCAGCAGACAACAGGGGAGGGACAATGAGCAGTTCTTC
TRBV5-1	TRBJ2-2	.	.	CASSLAGLNPRRAGELFF	TGCGCCAGCAGCTTGGCAGGACTTAATCCGCGCCGGGCCGGGGAGCTGTTTTTT
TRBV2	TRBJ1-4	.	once	CASSHDLTNSNEKLFF	TGTGCCAGCAGCCATGACTTAACCAACTCCAATGAAAAACTGTTTTTT
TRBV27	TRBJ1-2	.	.	CASSLTPGLYGYTF	TGTGCCAGCAGTTTAACGCCGGGACTCTATGGCTACACCTTC
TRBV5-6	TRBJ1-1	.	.	CASSLGWRNTEAFF	TGTGCCAGCAGCTTGGGTTGGAGGAACACTGAAGCTTTCTTT
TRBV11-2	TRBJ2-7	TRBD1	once	CASSVDRGEQYF	TGTGCCAGCAGCGTGGACAGGGGCGAGCAGTACTTC
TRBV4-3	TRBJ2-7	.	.	CASSQDGYEQYF	TGCGCCAGCAGCCAAGACGGGTACGAGCAGTACTTC
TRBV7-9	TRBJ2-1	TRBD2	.	CASSFSSGEDNEQFF	TGTGCCAGCAGCTTCTCTAGCGGGGAAGACAATGAGCAGTTCTTC
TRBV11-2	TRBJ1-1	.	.	CASSTDSEAFF	TGTGCCAGCAGTACCGACTCTGAAGCTTTCTTT
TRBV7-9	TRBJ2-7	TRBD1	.	CASSLVDRGYEQYF	TGTGCCAGCAGCTTAGTCGACAGGGGTTACGAGCAGTACTTC
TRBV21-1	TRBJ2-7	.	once	CASVDRGLPYEQYF	TGTGCCAGCGTCGACAGGGGGTTACCCTACGAGCAGTACTTC
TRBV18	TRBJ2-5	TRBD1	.	CASSPVEQGWETQYF	TGTGCCAGCTCACCAGTTGAACAGGGGTGGGAGACCCAGTACTTC
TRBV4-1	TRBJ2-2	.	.	CASSLASNTGELFF	TGCGCCAGCAGCCTAGCTTCGAACACCGGGGAGCTGTTTTTT
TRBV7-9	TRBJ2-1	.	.	CASSLARDGYNEQFF	TGTGCCAGCAGCTTAGCGAGGGACGGCTACAATGAGCAGTTCTTC
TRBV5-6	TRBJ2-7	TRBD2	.	CASSLGPGGEQYF	TGTGCCAGCAGCTTGGGACCGGGGGGAGAGCAGTACTTC
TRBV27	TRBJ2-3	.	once	CASSAPGTDTQYF	TGTGCCAGCAGTGCCCCCGGGACAGATACGCAGTATTTT